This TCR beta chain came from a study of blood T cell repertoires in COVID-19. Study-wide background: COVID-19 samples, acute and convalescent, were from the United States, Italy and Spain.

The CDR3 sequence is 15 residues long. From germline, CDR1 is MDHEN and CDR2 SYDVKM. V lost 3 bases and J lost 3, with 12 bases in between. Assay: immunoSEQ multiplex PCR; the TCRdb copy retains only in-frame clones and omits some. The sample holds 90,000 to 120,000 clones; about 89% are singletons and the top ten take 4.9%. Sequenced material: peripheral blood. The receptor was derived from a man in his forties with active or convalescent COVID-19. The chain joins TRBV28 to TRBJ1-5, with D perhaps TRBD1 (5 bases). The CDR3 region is CASSFSGHSNQPQHF. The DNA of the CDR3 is TGTGCCAGCAGTTTTAGTGGACATTCCAATCAGCCCCAGCATTTT.